These 11 T cell receptor beta chains originate from one sample sequenced in a study of cytomegalovirus exposure and HLA in healthy donors. The data were produced by immunoSEQ multiplex PCR, yet TCRdb's version contains in-frame clones alone and is incomplete. The profile shows around 98,000 clones, roughly 85% of them singletons. The sequenced material came from PBMCs. The receptors come from a young woman in good health and CMV-seronegative.

The chain combines TRBV2 with TRBJ2-3, with D unclear. This CDR3 is built from 14 residues. Germline CDR1 is SNHLY and CDR2 is FYNNEI. V was shortened by 5 bases and J by 0 bases, with 9 bases between the two germline ends. CDR3 residues: CASSKYGSTDTQYF. The CDR3 coding sequence is TGTGCCAGCAGTAAGTACGGGAGCACAGATACGCAGTATTTT. The full variable domain, its missing parts supplied by reference TRBV2 and TRBJ2-3, is EPEVTQTPSHQVTQMGQEVILRCVPISNHLYFYWYRQILGQKVEFLVSFYNNEISEKSEIFDDQFSVERPDGSNFTLKIRSTKLEDSAMYFCASSKYGSTDTQYFGPGTRLTVL.

The gene calls are TRBV6-5 and TRBJ1-5; D gene ambiguous. Germline CDR1 and CDR2: MNHEY and SVGAGI. The CDR3 loop spans 15 amino acids. Trimming pared 0 bases from V and 0 bases from J, leaving 6 bases between. The CDR3 region is CASSYSQNSNQPQHF. The CDR3 nucleotides are TGTGCCAGCAGTTACTCACAGAATAGCAATCAGCCCCAGCATTTT.

The V and J genes are TRBV15 and TRBJ2-5; 8 bases line up with TRBD1. Unmatched junction bases numbered 4, after V lost 0 bases and J lost 1 base. Germline values: CDR1 LNHNV, CDR2 YYDKDF (reference sequence). The CDR3 has 16 residues. As DNA, the CDR3 is TGTGCCACCAGCAGAGAGACAGGGGTGATCCAAGAGACCCAGTACTTC. Translating it yields CATSRETGVIQETQYF.

The V and J genes are TRBV6-5 and TRBJ2-7, with TRBD1 matching over 7 bases. Germline V gene lookup returns CDR1 MNHEY and CDR2 SVGAGI. The CDR3 spans 14 residues. V was pared by 5 bases and J by 3 bases, with 7 bases of the junction left unmatched. The CDR3 nucleotides are TGTGCCAGCAGTCAACGGACAGGACTCTACGAGCAGTACTTC. Translation: CASSQRTGLYEQYF.

The chain carries TRBV7-2 and TRBJ2-7, with TRBD2 matching over 11 bases. V gave up 5 bases and J gave up 6 bases; unmatched junction bases: 9. The length of the CDR3 is 15 residues. Germline CDR1 and CDR2: SGHTA and FQGNSA. CDR3 in amino acids: CASSRLAGGPGEQYF. The CDR3 nucleotides are TGTGCCAGCAGCCGCCTAGCGGGGGGCCCCGGCGAGCAGTACTTC.

In the case of this clone: The sample has other DNA sequences that encode this CDR3 too. The V call is TRBV28, the J call TRBJ2-7; the match to TRBD2 covers 7 bases. The V and J ends lost 1 base and 3 bases, in that order; junction bases with no gene match: 3. This CDR3 is built from 14 residues. Per the germline V gene, CDR1 is MDHEN and CDR2 is SYDVKM. CDR3 sequence: CASSLSGGLYEQYF. The CDR3 bases are TGTGCCAGCAGTTTATCGGGGGGTCTCTACGAGCAGTACTTC.

CDR3: CATSRSPQALEQYF. CDR3 nucleotide sequence: TGTGCCACCAGCAGGTCCCCTCAAGCCCTCGAGCAGTACTTC. J is TRBJ2-7 and V is TRBV15; D gene unclear. In germline, CDR1 is LNHNV, CDR2 YYDKDF (reference sequence). The V and J ends lost 3 bases and 6 bases respectively, with 15 bases between them. This CDR3 region has 14 residues.

The gene calls are TRBV9 and TRBJ1-4; perhaps TRBD1 as D (5 bases). There are 14 residues in the CDR3. V was pared by 4 bases and J by 5 bases, with 12 bases between. The germline V gene has CDR1 SGDLS and CDR2 YYNGEE. The CDR3 spells CASSPTGGNEKLFF. The CDR3 nucleotides are TGTGCCAGCAGCCCGACGGGGGGGAATGAAAAACTGTTTTTT. Supplemented by reference TRBV9 and TRBJ1-4, the full variable domain reads DSGVTQTPKHLITATGQRVTLRCSPRSGDLSVYWYQQSLDQGLQFLIQYYNGEERAKGNILERFSAQQFPDLHSELNLSSLELGDSALYFCASSPTGGNEKLFFGSGTQLSVL.

V and J are TRBV13 and TRBJ2-7, with TRBD1 matching 8 bases. Germline V gene sequence: CDR1 PRHDT, CDR2 FYEKMQ (reference sequence). This CDR3 is built from 15 residues. V lost 4 bases to trimming and J lost 4 bases; unmatched junction nucleotides: 9. CDR3 sequence (DNA): TGTGCCAGCAGCTCCCAGGGGGCCCGCCGGTACGAGCAGTACTTC. As protein: CASSSQGARRYEQYF. Variable domain in full (rest from reference TRBV13 and TRBJ2-7): AAGVIQSPRHLIKEKRETATLKCYPIPRHDTVYWYQQGPGQDPQFLISFYEKMQSDKGSIPDRFSAQQFSDYHSELNMSSLELGDSALYFCASSSQGARRYEQYFGPGTRLTVT.

Turning to this clone: An end of the junction does not agree with germline; a read error may underlie this. The chain couples TRBV7-7 to TRBJ2-1; 7 bases fit TRBD2. Germline CDR1 and CDR2: SSHAT and FNYEAQ (reference sequence). The length of the CDR3 is 14 residues. CDR3 sequence reads: CASSRTRGVNEQFF. The CDR3 DNA reads TGTGCTAGCAGTAGGACACGGGGGGTGAATGAGCAGTTCTTC. The variable domain in full, with the rest retrieved from reference TRBV7-7 and TRBJ2-1, is GAGVSQSPRYKVTKRGQDVTLRCDPISSHATLYWYQQALGQGPEFLTYFNYEAQPDKSGLPSDRFSAERPEGSISTLTIQRTEQRDSAMYRCASSRTRGVNEQFFGPGTRLTVL.

The V gene is TRBV27, the J gene TRBJ1-2, with D unclear. Trimming pared 6 bases from V and 0 bases from J, leaving 20 bases between. CDR3 length equals 17 residues. Germline CDR1 reads MNHEY; CDR2 reads SMNVEV (reference sequence). The CDR3 nucleotides are TGTGCCAGCAGCTTCCAGTGGTCTCCCTCCTCTAACTATGGCTACACCTTC. Translating gives CASSFQWSPSSNYGYTF.